A selection of T cell receptor beta chains follows, all from one sample in a study of T cell repertoires in cytomegalovirus infection. TCRdb ran MiXCR on the reads and lists one entry per CDR3 protein. This repertoire shows under 200,000 distinct CDR3 sequences, roughly 9% found once; its top ten account for approximately 4.6%. Sequences were obtained from PBMCs. Source of these receptors: a human donor in good health (CMV status not recorded). Some clones in this sample may be carry-over from other donors' samples. Each CDR3 is given with its conserved first and last residue. The order of the fields is V gene, clone size, D gene, J gene, CDR3 DNA, CDR3 protein. D genes are given only for firm matches. The size entry is marked missing in some rows and otherwise reads once, few, many or a size class.

V: TRBV29-1
size: few
D: -
J: TRBJ1-3
DNA: TGCAGCGTGTCGACTCAAGGGGGAGGCTCTGGAAACACCATATATTTT
CDR3: CSVSTQGGGSGNTIYF

V: TRBV7-2
size: many
D: TRBD2
J: TRBJ2-3
DNA: TGTGCCAGCAGTCAAGAAGTAGCGGGGGCCACAGATACGCAGTATTTT
CDR3: CASSQEVAGATDTQYF

V: TRBV7-9
size: many
D: -
J: TRBJ2-7
DNA: TGTGCCAGCAGCTTAGGTCAGGGGGGACGAGAGCAGTACTTC
CDR3: CASSLGQGGREQYF

V: TRBV28
size: many
D: -
J: TRBJ1-1
DNA: TGTGCCAGCAGTTTATTTACATCGAACACTGAAGCTTTCTTT
CDR3: CASSLFTSNTEAFF

V: TRBV27
size: many
D: -
J: TRBJ2-5
DNA: TGTGCCAGCAGTTTAGGGGGGACCCAGTACTTC
CDR3: CASSLGGTQYF

V: TRBV19
size: many
D: -
J: TRBJ2-7
DNA: TGTGCCAGTAGTATAACAGGACAGCTCTACGAGCAGTACTTC
CDR3: CASSITGQLYEQYF

V: TRBV9
size: -
D: TRBD1
J: TRBJ1-6
DNA: TGTGCCAGCAGCGCCGATCCCGGGACAGACAATTCACCCCTCCACTTT
CDR3: CASSADPGTDNSPLHF

V: TRBV5-6
size: many
D: -
J: TRBJ2-1
DNA: TGTGCCAGCAGCCTCAAAGGGCAGGGTCTTCTTGAGCAGTTCTTC
CDR3: CASSLKGQGLLEQFF

V: TRBV7-8
size: many
D: TRBD1
J: TRBJ1-4
DNA: TGTGCCAGCAGCTTAGTGAGGACAGGGGCAGGGTCGGTTGAAAAACTGTTTTTT
CDR3: CASSLVRTGAGSVEKLFF

V: TRBV29-1
size: many
D: TRBD1
J: TRBJ1-2
DNA: TGCAGCGTCCTCAGGGGGTATGGCTACACCTTC
CDR3: CSVLRGYGYTF

V: TRBV10-3
size: few
D: -
J: TRBJ2-5
DNA: TGTGCCACCTCAGGGAAAGAGACCCAGTACTTC
CDR3: CATSGKETQYF

V: TRBV29-1
size: -
D: TRBD2
J: TRBJ2-1
DNA: TGCAGCGCGGGTGGGGCTAGCGGGGGCTCTCGCAATGAGCAGTTCTTC
CDR3: CSAGGASGGSRNEQFF

V: TRBV15
size: few
D: -
J: TRBJ1-6
DNA: TGTGCCACCAGCAGAGATCCAGGGAATTCACCCCTCCACTTT
CDR3: CATSRDPGNSPLHF

V: TRBV19
size: many
D: -
J: TRBJ1-2
DNA: TGTGCCAGTAGAGACCAGGGAGACGGGTATGGCTACACCTTC
CDR3: CASRDQGDGYGYTF

V: TRBV24-1
size: -
D: -
J: TRBJ2-1
DNA: TGTGCCACCAGTGAATACAAAAACTACAATGAGCAGTTCTTC
CDR3: CATSEYKNYNEQFF

V: TRBV12-3/TRBV12-4
size: many
D: -
J: TRBJ1-5
DNA: TGTGCCAGCAGTTTTCCAGAGCCCCAGCATTTT
CDR3: CASSFPEPQHF

V: TRBV28
size: many
D: -
J: TRBJ2-7
DNA: TGTGCCAGCAGTTCAAGACAGGCGACTCTCTCCTACGAGCAGTACTTC
CDR3: CASSSRQATLSYEQYF

V: TRBV5-6
size: -
D: TRBD2
J: TRBJ2-2
DNA: TGTGCCAGCAGCGACCTGCCGGGACTAGCGGGGGGGGGCACCGGGGAGCTGTTTTTT
CDR3: CASSDLPGLAGGGTGELFF

V: TRBV13
size: -
D: -
J: TRBJ1-2
DNA: TGTGCCAGCAGTAAGGGACGCGACTATGGCTACACCTTC
CDR3: CASSKGRDYGYTF

V: TRBV6-2/TRBV6-3
size: few
D: -
J: TRBJ1-1
DNA: TGTGCCAGCAGTTACTCCCGGGGGATGAACACTGAAGCTTTCTTT
CDR3: CASSYSRGMNTEAFF

V: TRBV7-2
size: many
D: -
J: TRBJ1-3
DNA: TGTGCCAGCAGCTTTCAAACAGGATCTGGAAACACCATATATTTT
CDR3: CASSFQTGSGNTIYF

V: TRBV5-5
size: -
D: TRBD1
J: TRBJ1-4
DNA: TGTGCCAGCAGCTTGGCTAGAAATAGGGGACAGAACAATGAAAAACTGTTTTTT
CDR3: CASSLARNRGQNNEKLFF

V: TRBV15
size: -
D: TRBD2
J: TRBJ2-2
DNA: TGTGCCGCCGGGGGGGACACCGGGGAGCTGTTTTTT
CDR3: CAAGGDTGELFF

V: TRBV5-4
size: -
D: -
J: TRBJ2-5
DNA: TGTGCCAGCAGCTTGGAGGGTGTTGTAAAGACCCAGTACTTC
CDR3: CASSLEGVVKTQYF

V: TRBV11-2
size: few
D: TRBD1
J: TRBJ2-7
DNA: TGTGCCAGCAGATCAGATCATTACAGGGGCGAGCAGTACTTC
CDR3: CASRSDHYRGEQYF

V: TRBV11-2
size: many
D: -
J: TRBJ2-7
DNA: TGTGCCAGCAGCCGAGGAGGGGGCAGGGGGACCTACGAGCAGTACTTC
CDR3: CASSRGGGRGTYEQYF

V: TRBV7-2
size: many
D: -
J: TRBJ1-1
DNA: TGTGCCAGCAGCCGCCTGACAGGAACTGAAGCTTTCTTT
CDR3: CASSRLTGTEAFF

V: TRBV28
size: many
D: -
J: TRBJ2-7
DNA: TGTGCCAGCAGTTTAGAGGGTGTCGTGGAGCAGTACTTC
CDR3: CASSLEGVVEQYF

V: TRBV6-2/TRBV6-3
size: few
D: TRBD2
J: TRBJ2-1
DNA: TGTGCCAGCTCTACCTATACTCGAGGCCGGGGGGTCCAGGATGAGCAGTTCTTC
CDR3: CASSTYTRGRGVQDEQFF

V: TRBV5-6
size: -
D: -
J: TRBJ1-1
DNA: TGTGCCAGCAGCTTGCTTTCAGGAATGAACACTGAAGCTTTCTTT
CDR3: CASSLLSGMNTEAFF

V: TRBV28
size: -
D: -
J: TRBJ1-1
DNA: TGTGCCAGCAGTTTAGCAGGACAGAGCCGAGGCACTGAAGCTTTCTTT
CDR3: CASSLAGQSRGTEAFF

V: TRBV7-8
size: many
D: TRBD1
J: TRBJ2-7
DNA: TGTGCCAGCAGTGATGGACAGGCCTACGAGCAGTACTTC
CDR3: CASSDGQAYEQYF

V: TRBV7-2
size: many
D: -
J: TRBJ2-1
DNA: TGTGCCAGCAGCTTAGAAAGGGGACGGGATGAGCAGTTCTTC
CDR3: CASSLERGRDEQFF

V: TRBV6-2/TRBV6-3
size: -
D: TRBD1
J: TRBJ2-5
DNA: TGTGCCAGCAGTTCAGCCGGGACAGCCAAAGAGACCCAGTACTTC
CDR3: CASSSAGTAKETQYF

V: TRBV28
size: many
D: TRBD1
J: TRBJ1-1
DNA: TGTGCCAGCAGATTCCCCGGGACAGGGAACACTGAAGCTTTCTTT
CDR3: CASRFPGTGNTEAFF

V: TRBV7-2
size: many
D: -
J: TRBJ2-1
DNA: TGTGCCAGCAGCTTAGCGCTCCCGACGGGCTCAGCCTTTTTTGAGCAGTTCTTC
CDR3: CASSLALPTGSAFFEQFF

V: TRBV3-1
size: few
D: -
J: TRBJ2-7
DNA: TGTGCCAGCAGCCAAGATCGGCGGTACGAGCAGTACTTC
CDR3: CASSQDRRYEQYF

V: TRBV19
size: many
D: -
J: TRBJ1-5
DNA: TGTGCCAGTAGTATACTGCAGAATAGCAATCAGCCCCAGCATTTT
CDR3: CASSILQNSNQPQHF

V: TRBV12-3/TRBV12-4
size: many
D: -
J: TRBJ2-3
DNA: TGTGCCAGCAGTCCCAGGGACATAACAGATACGCAGTATTTT
CDR3: CASSPRDITDTQYF

V: TRBV29-1
size: -
D: -
J: TRBJ2-1
DNA: TGCAGCGGTTTAGCGGACGATAATGAGCAGTTCTTC
CDR3: CSGLADDNEQFF

V: TRBV19
size: few
D: -
J: TRBJ2-1
DNA: TGTGCCAGTAGTATGAGTGGAGATCGGGATGAGCAGTTCTTC
CDR3: CASSMSGDRDEQFF

V: TRBV28
size: many
D: TRBD2
J: TRBJ2-7
DNA: TGTGCCAGCAGTTTTGCGGGGGACTCCTACGAGCAGTACTTC
CDR3: CASSFAGDSYEQYF

V: TRBV7-8
size: -
D: -
J: TRBJ1-6
DNA: TGTGCCAGCAGAGAGGACAGATCTACCTTTAGCTCCTATAATTCACCCCTCCACTTT
CDR3: CASREDRSTFSSYNSPLHF

V: TRBV20-1
size: -
D: -
J: TRBJ2-7
DNA: TGCAGAGCCCAAACCGGTGGTAGTGGGGTATACGAGCAGTACTTC
CDR3: CRAQTGGSGVYEQYF

V: TRBV7-2
size: many
D: -
J: TRBJ1-6
DNA: TGTGCCAGCAGCTTAAGTCGGCCTTCACCCCTCCACTTT
CDR3: CASSLSRPSPLHF

V: TRBV5-1
size: few
D: TRBD2
J: TRBJ2-5
DNA: TGCGCCAGCAGCTTGGAGCCTGCTAGCGGGAGCTTGGAGACCCAGTACTTC
CDR3: CASSLEPASGSLETQYF